The 8 T cell receptor beta chains presented below share a single source sample, sequenced in a study of tissue T cells after allogeneic stem cell transplantation. The repertoire was sequenced with immunoSEQ multiplex PCR; TCRdb's copy has only in-frame clones and lacks some. The sample shows 3,000 to 4,000 clones, about 80% of them seen only once. Enrolled prospectively were adult allogeneic hematopoietic cell transplant recipients whose graft-versus-host disease was steroid-refractory. Source: small intestine tissue, taken at autopsy. The receptors here all came from a male patient at least 60 years old with steroid-refractory graft-versus-host disease after an allogeneic stem cell transplant. Some T cells may have originated in the graft donor.

CDR3 bases: TGTGCCAGCAGGGACAGTCTAGCCAAAAACATTCAGTACTTC. This translates into CASRDSLAKNIQYF. V gene TRBV6-5 combines with J gene TRBJ2-4, with a possible D match to TRBD1 (6 bases). The CDR3 is 14 residues long. Germline assignment: CDR1 MNHEY and CDR2 SVGAGI. Trimming pared 6 bases from V and 0 bases from J, leaving 9 bases between.

The rearrangement links TRBV27 to TRBJ2-3; no clear D. This CDR3 has 12 amino acids. Looked up from germline, CDR1 is MNHEY and CDR2 is SMNVEV (reference sequence). V was shortened by 2 bases and J by 4 bases, with 4 bases between the two germline ends. The CDR3 region has the DNA TGTGCCAGCAGTTTAAAGTCAGATACGCAGTATTTT. The encoded protein is CASSLKSDTQYF.

This chain uses TRBV5-4 with TRBJ1-6; TRBD1 matches at 9 bases. The CDR3 is made up of 15 amino acids. Per germline, CDR1 SGHNT and CDR2 YYREEE (reference sequence). Germline trimming cut 4 bases from V and 8 bases from J; bases unmatched to any gene: 7. CDR3 sequence (DNA): TGTGCCAGCAGCGGCAACAGGGGGCGCGATTCACCCCTCCACTTT. It encodes CASSGNRGRDSPLHF. Using reference TRBV5-4 and TRBJ1-6 for the parts outside the CDR3, the full variable domain is ETGVTQSPTHLIKTRGQQVTLRCSSQSGHNTVSWYQQALGQGPQFIFQYYREEENGRGNFPPRFSGLQFPNYSSELNVNALELDDSALYLCASSGNRGRDSPLHFGNGTRLTVT.

The V call is TRBV5-1, the J call TRBJ1-2; D ambiguous. Germline V CDR1 and CDR2: SGHRS, YFSETQ. The CDR3 has 15 amino acids. The germline V and J ends were trimmed by 1 base and 6 bases, with 16 bases remaining between them. The CDR3 here is CASSLSRLPDHGYTF. Here the CDR3 DNA reads TGCGCCAGCAGCTTGTCCCGACTCCCGGATCATGGCTACACCTTC. The full variable domain, with the rest looked up from reference TRBV5-1 and TRBJ1-2, is KAGVTQTPRYLIKTRGQQVTLSCSPISGHRSVSWYQQTPGQGLQFLFEYFSETQRNKGNFPGRFSGRQFSNSRSEMNVSTLELGDSALYLCASSLSRLPDHGYTFGSGTRLTVV.

This clone was observed a handful of times. The chain recombines TRBV2 with TRBJ2-2, with D perhaps assigned TRBD1 or TRBD2 (6 bases each). The CDR3 length is 15 residues. Germline CDR1 SNHLY, CDR2 FYNNEI. Trimming took 4 bases from V and 7 from J, leaving 16 bases between them. The CDR3 protein is CASSGTGGILGELFF. The CDR3 nucleotides are TGTGCCAGCAGTGGTACCGGGGGCATCCTCGGGGAGCTGTTTTTT.

This clone is classed as large (0.1 to 1%). The chain recombines TRBV7-2 with TRBJ1-5, with a tentative D call TRBD1 (5 bases). The CDR3 contains 15 residues. The V gene's germline CDR1 is SGHTA and CDR2 FQGNSA. V was pared by 5 bases and J by 0 bases, with 11 bases between. The CDR3 coding sequence is TGTGCCAGCAGCCTCTATACAGGTAGCAATCAGCCCCAGCATTTT. It codes for CASSLYTGSNQPQHF.

The genes are TRBV6-2 or TRBV6-3 and TRBJ2-7; D unclear. This CDR3 is built from 14 residues. V gave up 5 bases and J gave up 0 bases, with 11 bases separating them. Germline values: CDR1 MNHEY, CDR2 SVGEGT. CDR3 coding DNA: TGTGCCAGCAGTCCGACTTACCTCTCCTACGAGCAGTACTTC. Its protein is CASSPTYLSYEQYF.

J is TRBJ1-2 and V is TRBV11-2; D ambiguous. This CDR3 contains 12 residues. The V gene's germline CDR1 is SGHAT and CDR2 FQNNGV. V was cut by 1 base and J by 3 bases, with 3 bases left in between. The CDR3 loop is CASSLGYYGYTF. CDR3 in DNA: TGTGCCAGCAGCTTAGGGTACTATGGCTACACCTTC.